This TCR beta chain appears in the sequencing data of a study of PD-1 blockade in classical Hodgkin lymphoma. Study observations and caveats: CD4+ TCR diversity, unlike CD8+, rose significantly by C4D1. Patients starting nivolumab under 1 year after ASCT were excluded.

Time point described: cycle 4 day 1 (C4D1), after six to seven weeks of nivolumab. All trial patients relapsed after autologous stem cell transplantation. Sequenced by immunoSEQ multiplex PCR; TCRdb stores in-frame clones only, minus some. The sample has some 30,000 clones, over 75% seen once. As regards this clone: What it recognizes is unknown.

This TCR was recovered from a human donor with classical Hodgkin lymphoma. The starting material was peripheral blood mononuclear cells (PBMCs), obtained before the fourth cycle of nivolumab.

The CDR3 coding sequence is TGCGCCAGCAGCTTGGGAGACAGGAATAGTAGGGAGACCCAGTACTTC. Protein product: CASSLGDRNSRETQYF. V and J are TRBV5-1 and TRBJ2-5, with a tentative D call TRBD1 (6 bases). Germline CDR1 SGHRS, CDR2 YFSETQ. Trimming left V 0 bases short and J 5 bases short, with 17 bases between. This CDR3 contains 16 residues.